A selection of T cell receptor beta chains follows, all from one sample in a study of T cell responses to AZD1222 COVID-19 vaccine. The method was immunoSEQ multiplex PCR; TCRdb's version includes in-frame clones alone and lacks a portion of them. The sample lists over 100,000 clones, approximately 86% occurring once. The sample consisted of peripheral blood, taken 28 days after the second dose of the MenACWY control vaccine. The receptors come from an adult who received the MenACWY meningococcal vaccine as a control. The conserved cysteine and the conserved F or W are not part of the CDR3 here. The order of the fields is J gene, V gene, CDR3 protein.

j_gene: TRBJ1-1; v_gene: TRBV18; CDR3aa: ASSRSWGPNTEAF
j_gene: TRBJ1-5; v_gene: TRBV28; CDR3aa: ASSVGADRYNQPQH
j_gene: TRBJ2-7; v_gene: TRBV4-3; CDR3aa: ASSLHRGNYEQY
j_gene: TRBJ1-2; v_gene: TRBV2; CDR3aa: ASSGTGNYGYT
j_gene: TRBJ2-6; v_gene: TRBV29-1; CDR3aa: SVGGRSGANVLT
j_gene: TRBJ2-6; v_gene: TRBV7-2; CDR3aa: ASSPGTVSFSGANVLT
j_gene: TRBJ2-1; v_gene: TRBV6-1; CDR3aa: ASSEVQGPYNEQF
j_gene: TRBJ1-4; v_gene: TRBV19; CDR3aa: ASSIRTGSNEKLF
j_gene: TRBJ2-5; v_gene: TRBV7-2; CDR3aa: ASSLVGKETQY
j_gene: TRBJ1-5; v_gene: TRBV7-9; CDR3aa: ASSLGDSNNQPQH
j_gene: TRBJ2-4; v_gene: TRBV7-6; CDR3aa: ASSLVPRQGGGDIQY
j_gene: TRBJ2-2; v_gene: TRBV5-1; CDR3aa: ASSLASGPGELF
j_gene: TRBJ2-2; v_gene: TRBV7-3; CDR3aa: ASSSPDRGNTGELF
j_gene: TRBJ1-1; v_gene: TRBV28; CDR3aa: ATVGGAEREAF
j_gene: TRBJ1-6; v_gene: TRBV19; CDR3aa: ASIDFLGSHSPLH
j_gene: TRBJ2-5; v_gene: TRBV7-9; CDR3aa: ASSPGLAVETQY
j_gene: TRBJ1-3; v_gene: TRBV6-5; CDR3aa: ASSQQGYGNTIY
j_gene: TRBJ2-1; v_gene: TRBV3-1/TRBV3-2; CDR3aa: ASSQGGLGQF
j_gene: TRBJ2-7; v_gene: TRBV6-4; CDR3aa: ASNDPKRGTLGISYEQY
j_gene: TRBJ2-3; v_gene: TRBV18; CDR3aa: ASSHQGTDTDTQY
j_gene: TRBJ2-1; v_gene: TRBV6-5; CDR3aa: ASSLTGTDEQF
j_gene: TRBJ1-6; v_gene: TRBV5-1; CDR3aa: ASSYSENSPLH
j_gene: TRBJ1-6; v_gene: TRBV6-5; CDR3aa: ASSYGYRGNSPLH
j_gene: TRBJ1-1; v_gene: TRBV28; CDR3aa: ASSRIPGTGNTEAF